This TCR beta chain was profiled in a study of T cell responses to AZD1222 COVID-19 vaccine. Study findings and constraints: There were vaccine-associated CD4 TCRs across spike, dominant at 160-218 and 743-854. Donors were mostly white British, more females; clonal diversity possibly underestimated. Regions left unmutated in variants are reportedly the target of nearly half of spike-specific TCRs.

The protocol was immunoSEQ multiplex PCR, while the TCRdb copy is restricted to in-frame clones and leaves out a portion. The sample lists 130,000 to 150,000 clones, 85% to 95% occurring once. V shed 2 bases and J shed 7 bases, with 12 bases lying between them. The CDR3 has 14 residues. CDR1 is SGDLS and CDR2 is YYNGEE in the germline V gene. Regarding this clone: The antigen is not known.

This TCR came from an adult who had recovered from COVID-19. The gene calls are TRBV9 and TRBJ2-2; D may be TRBD1 (6 bases). Here the sequenced sample was peripheral blood, taken after recovery from COVID-19. CDR3 sequence: CASSVLQGIGELFF. The CDR3 nucleotides read TGTGCCAGCAGCGTCCTTCAGGGGATCGGGGAGCTGTTTTTT.